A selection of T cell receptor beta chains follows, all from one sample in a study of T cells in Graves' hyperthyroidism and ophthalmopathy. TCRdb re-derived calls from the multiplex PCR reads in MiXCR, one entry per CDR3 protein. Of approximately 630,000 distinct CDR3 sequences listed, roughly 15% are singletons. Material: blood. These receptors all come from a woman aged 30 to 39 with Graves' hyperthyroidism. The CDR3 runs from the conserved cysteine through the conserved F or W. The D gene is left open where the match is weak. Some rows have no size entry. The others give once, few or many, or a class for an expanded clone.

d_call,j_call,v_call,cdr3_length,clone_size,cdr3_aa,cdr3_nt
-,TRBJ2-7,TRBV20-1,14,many,CSASPPERAYEQYF,TGCAGTGCTAGTCCCCCTGAACGGGCCTACGAGCAGTACTTC
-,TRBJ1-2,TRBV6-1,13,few,CASSKGTNYGYTF,TGTGCCAGCAGTAAGGGAACCAACTATGGCTACACCTTC
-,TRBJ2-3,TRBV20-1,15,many,CSATTRAGPTDTQYF,TGCAGTGCCACAACTCGCGCGGGGCCCACAGATACGCAGTATTTT
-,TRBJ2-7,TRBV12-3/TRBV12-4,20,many,CASSFGAMATPSGKRYEQYF,TGTGCCAGCAGTTTTGGGGCAATGGCAACCCCAAGCGGTAAGCGCTACGAGCAGTACTTC
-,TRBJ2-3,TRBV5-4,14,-,CVSSGTGNTDTQYF,TGTGTCAGTTCCGGGACTGGGAACACAGATACGCAGTATTTT
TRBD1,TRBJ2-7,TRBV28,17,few,CASAASGGSLGMREQYF,TGTGCCAGCGCCGCGTCAGGGGGTTCCCTTGGGATGAGGGAGCAGTACTTC
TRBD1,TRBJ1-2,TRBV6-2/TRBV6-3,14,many,CASSSTGGIGGYTF,TGTGCCAGCAGTTCAACAGGGGGCATCGGTGGCTACACCTTC
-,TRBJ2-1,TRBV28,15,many,CASSFFGGGYNEQFF,TGTGCCAGCAGTTTCTTCGGGGGCGGATACAATGAGCAGTTCTTC
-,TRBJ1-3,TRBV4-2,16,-,CASSQGGGDSGNTIYF,TGTGCCAGCAGCCAAGGGGGAGGGGACTCTGGAAACACCATATATTTT
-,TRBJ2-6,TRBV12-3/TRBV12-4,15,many,CASSLGGRGANVLTF,TGTGCCAGCAGTTTAGGGGGGAGAGGGGCCAACGTCCTGACTTTC
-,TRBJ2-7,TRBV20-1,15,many,CSARDSRVAGYEQYF,TGCAGTGCTAGAGATAGCAGGGTCGCAGGCTACGAGCAGTACTTC
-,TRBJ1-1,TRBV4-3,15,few,CASSQVTQRDTEAFF,TGCGCCAGCAGCCAAGTTACCCAAAGAGACACTGAAGCTTTCTTT
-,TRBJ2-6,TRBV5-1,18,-,CASSLDSPPHSGANVLTF,TGCGCCAGCAGCTTGGACAGCCCACCCCACTCTGGGGCCAACGTCCTGACTTTC